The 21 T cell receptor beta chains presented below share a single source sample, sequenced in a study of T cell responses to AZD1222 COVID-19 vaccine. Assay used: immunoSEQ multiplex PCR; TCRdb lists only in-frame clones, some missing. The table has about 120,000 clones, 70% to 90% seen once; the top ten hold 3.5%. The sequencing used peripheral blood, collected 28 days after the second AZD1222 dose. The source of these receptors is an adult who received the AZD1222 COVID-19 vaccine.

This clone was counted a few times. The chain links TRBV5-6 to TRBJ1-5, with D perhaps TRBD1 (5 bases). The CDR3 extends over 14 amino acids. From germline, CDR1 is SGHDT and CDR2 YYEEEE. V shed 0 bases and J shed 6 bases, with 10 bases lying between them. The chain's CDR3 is CASSLVGGFQPQHF. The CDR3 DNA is TGTGCCAGCAGCTTGGTGGGGGGATTTCAGCCCCAGCATTTT.

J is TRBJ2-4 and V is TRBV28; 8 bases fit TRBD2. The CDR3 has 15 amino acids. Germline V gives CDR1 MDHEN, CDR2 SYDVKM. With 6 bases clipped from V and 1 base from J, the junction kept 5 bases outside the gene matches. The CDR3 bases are TGTGCCAGCAGAACCCAGCGGGGGGCCAAAAACATTCAGTACTTC. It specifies CASRTQRGAKNIQYF. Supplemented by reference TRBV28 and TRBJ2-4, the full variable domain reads DVKVTQSSRYLVKRTGEKVFLECVQDMDHENMFWYRQDPGLGLRLIYFSYDVKMKEKGDIPEGYSVSREKKERFSLILESASTNQTSMYLCASRTQRGAKNIQYFGAGTRLSVL.

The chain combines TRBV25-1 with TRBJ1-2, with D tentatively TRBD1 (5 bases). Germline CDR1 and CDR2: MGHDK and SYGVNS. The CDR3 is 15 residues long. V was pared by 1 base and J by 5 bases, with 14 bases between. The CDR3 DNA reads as TGTGCCAGCAGTGAATCGGGCAGGGCCCCTTATGGCTACACCTTC. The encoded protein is CASSESGRAPYGYTF.

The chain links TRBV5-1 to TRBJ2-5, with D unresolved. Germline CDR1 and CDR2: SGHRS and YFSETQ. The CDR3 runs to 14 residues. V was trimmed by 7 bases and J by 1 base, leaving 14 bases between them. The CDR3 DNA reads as TGCGCCAGCTCTCCAGGCGGCCTCCAAGAGACCCAGTACTTC. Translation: CASSPGGLQETQYF.

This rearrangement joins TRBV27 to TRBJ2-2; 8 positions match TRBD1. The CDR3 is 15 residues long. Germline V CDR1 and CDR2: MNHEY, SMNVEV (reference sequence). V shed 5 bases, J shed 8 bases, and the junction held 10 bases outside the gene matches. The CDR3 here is CASSPPRDRPGELFF. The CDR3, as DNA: TGTGCCAGCAGTCCGCCCCGGGACAGGCCAGGGGAGCTGTTTTTT.

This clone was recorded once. The CDR3 loop is CASSYSSGGGYTF. CDR3 DNA: TGTGCCAGCAGTTACTCGTCGGGGGGTGGCTACACCTTC. This chain connects TRBV6-5 to TRBJ1-2, with a weak D call TRBD1 (5 bases). Germline-derived CDR1 and CDR2 are MNHEY and SVGAGI. The CDR3 has 13 amino acids. With 0 bases removed from V and 7 bases from J, the gap between germline ends came to 9 bases.

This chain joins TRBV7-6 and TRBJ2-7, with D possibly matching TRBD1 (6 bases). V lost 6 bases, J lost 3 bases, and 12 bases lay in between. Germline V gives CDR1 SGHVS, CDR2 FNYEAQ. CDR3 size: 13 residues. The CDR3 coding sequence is TGTGCCAGCAGTAGGGGGACGCTCTACGAGCAGTACTTC. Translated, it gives CASSRGTLYEQYF.

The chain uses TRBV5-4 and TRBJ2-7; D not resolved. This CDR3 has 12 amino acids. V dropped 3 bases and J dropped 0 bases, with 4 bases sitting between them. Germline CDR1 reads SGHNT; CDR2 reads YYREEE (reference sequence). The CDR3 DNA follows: TGTGCCAGCAGCTCCAGCTCCTACGAGCAGTACTTC. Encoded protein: CASSSSSYEQYF.

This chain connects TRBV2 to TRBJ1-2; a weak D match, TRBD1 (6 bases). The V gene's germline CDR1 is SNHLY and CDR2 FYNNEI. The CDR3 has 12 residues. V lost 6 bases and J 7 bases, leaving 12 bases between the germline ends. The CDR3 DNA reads TGTGCCAGCAGCGAACAGGGTTCTGGCTACACCTTC. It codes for CASSEQGSGYTF.

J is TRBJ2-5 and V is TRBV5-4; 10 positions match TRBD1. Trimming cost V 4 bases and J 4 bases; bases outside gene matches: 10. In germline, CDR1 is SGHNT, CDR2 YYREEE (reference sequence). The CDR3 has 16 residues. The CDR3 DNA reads TGTGCCAGCAGCAGCCGACAGGGGGCAGGGGGAGAGACCCAGTACTTC. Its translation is CASSSRQGAGGETQYF.

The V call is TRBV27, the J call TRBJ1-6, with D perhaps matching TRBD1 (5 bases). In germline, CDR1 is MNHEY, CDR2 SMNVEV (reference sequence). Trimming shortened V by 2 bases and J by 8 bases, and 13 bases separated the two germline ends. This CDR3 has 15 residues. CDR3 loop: CASSLSRAGYSPLHF. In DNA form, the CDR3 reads TGTGCCAGCAGTTTAAGTAGGGCAGGGTATTCACCCCTCCACTTT.

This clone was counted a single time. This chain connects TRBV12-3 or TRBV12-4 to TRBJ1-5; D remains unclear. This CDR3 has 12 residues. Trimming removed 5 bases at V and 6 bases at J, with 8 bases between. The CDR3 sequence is CASSVTAQPQHF. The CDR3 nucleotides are TGTGCCAGCAGTGTCACGGCTCAGCCCCAGCATTTT.

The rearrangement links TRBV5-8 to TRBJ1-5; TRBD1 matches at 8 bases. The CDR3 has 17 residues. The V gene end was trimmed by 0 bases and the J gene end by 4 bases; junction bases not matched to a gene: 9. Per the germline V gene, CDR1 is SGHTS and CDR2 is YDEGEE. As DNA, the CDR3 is TGTGCCAGCAGCTTGGTAGTTGGACAGGGCGATAATCAGCCCCAGCATTTT. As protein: CASSLVVGQGDNQPQHF. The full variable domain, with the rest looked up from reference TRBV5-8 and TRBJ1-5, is EAGVTQSPTHLIKTRGQQATLRCSPISGHTSVYWYQQALGLGLQFLLWYDEGEERNRGNFPPRFSGRQFPNYSSELNVNALELEDSALYLCASSLVVGQGDNQPQHFGDGTRLSIL.

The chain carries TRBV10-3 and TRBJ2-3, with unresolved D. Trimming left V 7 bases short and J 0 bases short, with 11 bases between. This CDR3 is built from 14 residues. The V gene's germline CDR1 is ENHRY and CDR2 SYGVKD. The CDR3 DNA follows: TGTGCCATCAAAGGAGCGTTTAGCACAGATACGCAGTATTTT. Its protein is CAIKGAFSTDTQYF.

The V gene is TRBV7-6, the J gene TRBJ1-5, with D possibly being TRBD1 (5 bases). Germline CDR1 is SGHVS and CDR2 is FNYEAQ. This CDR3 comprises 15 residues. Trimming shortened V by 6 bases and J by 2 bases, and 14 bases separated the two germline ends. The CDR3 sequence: CASSSQGNGNQPQHF. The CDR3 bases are TGTGCCAGCAGTTCGCAGGGAAATGGCAATCAGCCCCAGCATTTT.

The CDR3 protein is CASSYVGEEETQYF. CDR3 sequence (DNA): TGTGCCAGCAGTTACGTCGGGGAGGAAGAGACCCAGTACTTC. This chain joins TRBV6-5 and TRBJ2-5; D perhaps matches TRBD2 (6 bases). This CDR3 region has 14 residues. Germline-derived CDR1 and CDR2 are MNHEY and SVGAGI. Trimming shortened V by 2 bases and J by 3 bases, and 10 bases separated the two germline ends.

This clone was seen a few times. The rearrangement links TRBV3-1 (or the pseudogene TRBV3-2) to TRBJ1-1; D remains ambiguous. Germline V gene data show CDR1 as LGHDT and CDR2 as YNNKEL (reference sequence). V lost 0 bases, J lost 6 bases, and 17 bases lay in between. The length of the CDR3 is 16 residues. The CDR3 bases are TGTGCCAGCAGCCAAGAGGCAGCACTAGGTCGCCCTGAAGCTTTCTTT. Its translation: CASSQEAALGRPEAFF.

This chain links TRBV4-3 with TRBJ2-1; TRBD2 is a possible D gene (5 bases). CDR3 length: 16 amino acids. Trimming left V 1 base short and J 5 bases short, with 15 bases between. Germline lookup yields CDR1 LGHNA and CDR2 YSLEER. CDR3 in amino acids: CASSQVRARRNNEQFF. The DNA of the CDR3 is TGCGCCAGCAGCCAAGTGAGGGCCCGACGGAACAATGAGCAGTTCTTC.

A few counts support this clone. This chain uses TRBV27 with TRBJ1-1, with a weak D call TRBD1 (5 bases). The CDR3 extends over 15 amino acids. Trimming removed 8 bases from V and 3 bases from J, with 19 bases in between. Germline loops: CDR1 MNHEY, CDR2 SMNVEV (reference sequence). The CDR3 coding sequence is TGTGCCAGCGGACTATTGGGACTTCCGGACACTGAAGCTTTCTTT. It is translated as CASGLLGLPDTEAFF.

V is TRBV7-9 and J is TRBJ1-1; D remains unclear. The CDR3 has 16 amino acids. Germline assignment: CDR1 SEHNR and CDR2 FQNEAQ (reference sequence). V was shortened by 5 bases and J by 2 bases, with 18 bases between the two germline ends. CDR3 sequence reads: CASSPKLWAPNTEAFF. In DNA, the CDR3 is TGTGCCAGCAGCCCAAAACTCTGGGCCCCTAACACTGAAGCTTTCTTT. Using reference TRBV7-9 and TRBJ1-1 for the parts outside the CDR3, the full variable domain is DTGVSQNPRHKITKRGQNVTFRCDPISEHNRLYWYRQTLGQGPEFLTYFQNEAQLEKSRLLSDRFSAERPKGSFSTLEIQRTEQGDSAMYLCASSPKLWAPNTEAFFGQGTRLTVV.

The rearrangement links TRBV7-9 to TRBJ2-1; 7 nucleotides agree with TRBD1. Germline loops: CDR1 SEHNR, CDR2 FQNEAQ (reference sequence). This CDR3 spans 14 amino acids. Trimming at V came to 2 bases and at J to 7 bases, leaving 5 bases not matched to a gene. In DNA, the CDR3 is TGTGCCAGCAGCTTACGGCGACAGGGAAATGAGCAGTTCTTC. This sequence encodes CASSLRRQGNEQFF.